This passage covers 13 T cell receptor beta chains from one sample sequenced in a study of T-cell reconstitution after alpha-beta-depleted transplantation in children. A library of TCRbeta sequences, prepared with unique molecular identifiers, was generated. TCRdb reprocessed the PCR reads via MiXCR and lists one record per CDR3 protein. Of hundreds of thousands of distinct CDR3 sequences listed, 15% to 20% are singletons. The sequencing here drew on PBMCs from the stem cell graft donor, taken from the stem cell graft. These receptor sequences come from a human donor who donated a stem cell graft to a child with acute myeloid leukemia.

This clonotype was seen a handful of times. For the CDR3, the DNA is TGTGCCTGGAGTGTAGGACAGCCCTACGAGCAGTACTTC. Translated: CAWSVGQPYEQYF. The chain joins TRBV30 to TRBJ2-7; perhaps TRBD1 as D (6 bases). The CDR3 consists of 13 residues. Germline CDR1 GTSNPN, CDR2 SVGIG (reference sequence). The ends were cut back, 0 bases at V and 2 bases at J, with 8 bases in the middle.

This chain connects TRBV20-1 to TRBJ2-1; TRBD1 agrees at 7 bases. Germline V gene data show CDR1 as DFQATT and CDR2 as SNEGSKA (reference sequence). The CDR3 extends over 14 amino acids. After removal of 3 bases from V and 6 bases from J, the junction contained 8 bases not matched to a gene. The CDR3 is CSASGTVSVNEQFF. The CDR3 DNA reads as TGCAGTGCTAGCGGGACAGTGTCAGTCAATGAGCAGTTCTTC.

This chain links TRBV13 with TRBJ1-2; TRBD1 agrees at 7 bases. The J segment lost 9 bases and the V segment lost 4 bases, leaving 8 bases of the junction unmatched. The CDR3 has 13 residues. The germline V gene encodes CDR1 PRHDT and CDR2 FYEKMQ (reference sequence). CDR3 protein: CASSSDRDASYTF. In DNA form, the CDR3 reads TGTGCCAGCAGCTCAGACAGGGACGCGAGCTACACCTTC.

This clonotype was found a few times. Here the CDR3 reads CASSTRGPRGMVYGYTF. The CDR3 region has the DNA TGCGCCAGCAGCACGAGGGGCCCCCGGGGAATGGTCTATGGCTACACCTTC. The chain links TRBV5-1 to TRBJ1-2; tentative D call: TRBD1 (5 bases). V lost 4 bases and J lost 4, with 23 bases in between. CDR3 size: 17 residues. Germline values: CDR1 SGHRS, CDR2 YFSETQ.

This clonotype was counted between two and nine times. The V and J genes are TRBV20-1 and TRBJ1-6; D is possibly TRBD1 (5 bases). CDR3 length: 14 amino acids. Trimming left V 7 bases short and J 2 bases short, with 12 bases between. Germline V CDR1 and CDR2: DFQATT, SNEGSKA (reference sequence). CDR3 in amino acids: CSGRGRAYNSPLHF. The CDR3 nucleotides read TGCAGTGGGCGGGGCAGGGCCTATAATTCACCCCTCCACTTT.

The chain combines TRBV20-1 with TRBJ2-6; D may be TRBD1 (5 bases). V shed 3 bases and J shed 4 bases, with 13 bases lying between them. Germline V gene sequence: CDR1 DFQATT, CDR2 SNEGSKA (reference sequence). The CDR3 extends over 15 amino acids. In DNA form, the CDR3 reads TGCAGTGCTAGGCTGGGGCAGGCGGGGGCCAACGTCCTGACTTTC. It translates to CSARLGQAGANVLTF.

V is TRBV7-3 and J is TRBJ2-7, with 8 bases that match TRBD1. This CDR3 spans 13 amino acids. The J segment lost 5 bases and the V segment lost 3 bases, leaving 3 bases of the junction unmatched. The germline V gene encodes CDR1 SGHTA and CDR2 FQGTGA. The CDR3: CASSFQGADEQYF. In DNA, the CDR3 is TGTGCCAGCAGCTTCCAGGGGGCGGACGAGCAGTACTTC.

The sample holds a few counts of this clonotype. J is TRBJ1-2 and V is TRBV20-1; D is perhaps TRBD1 (6 bases). CDR3 size: 17 residues. Germline values: CDR1 DFQATT, CDR2 SNEGSKA (reference sequence). Trimming shortened V by 3 bases and J by 2 bases, and 22 bases separated the two germline ends. The CDR3, as DNA: TGCAGTGCTAGTAGTGAGAGGACAGCCCCAACCAACTATGGCTACACCTTC. Protein: CSASSERTAPTNYGYTF.

This clonotype was seen once. The V call is TRBV4-3, the J call TRBJ2-6; TRBD1 aligns across 7 bases. CDR1 is LGHNA, CDR2 YSLEER, per germline. The CDR3 sequence is 15 residues long. V shed 4 bases, J shed 2 bases, and the junction held 2 bases outside the gene matches. CDR3 sequence (DNA): TGCGCCAGCAGCCGTGACAGGGCTGGGGCCAACGTCCTGACTTTC. It translates to CASSRDRAGANVLTF.

This rearrangement joins TRBV6-1 to TRBJ2-1, with D uncertain. Germline V lookup: CDR1 MNHNS, CDR2 SASEGT. The CDR3 sequence is 15 residues long. Trimming took 5 bases from V and 2 from J, leaving 13 bases between them. The CDR3 loop reads CASSTHGQAYNEQFF. The CDR3 coding sequence is TGTGCCAGCAGTACCCATGGGCAGGCCTACAATGAGCAGTTCTTC.

In its sample, this clonotype was seen many times. The chain combines TRBV7-2 with TRBJ2-1; D unclear. The germline V and J ends were trimmed by 1 base and 5 bases, with 9 bases remaining between them. Germline CDR1 reads SGHTA; CDR2 reads FQGNSA. The CDR3 runs to 14 residues. In DNA form, the CDR3 reads TGTGCCAGCAGCTTAGAAAGACCGAACAATGAGCAGTTCTTC. Its protein is CASSLERPNNEQFF.

This clonotype was seen only a few times. The chain joins TRBV5-1 to TRBJ2-1; D call uncertain. The germline V and J ends were trimmed by 4 bases and 4 bases, with 9 bases remaining between them. The CDR3 has 13 amino acids. Germline V gives CDR1 SGHRS, CDR2 YFSETQ. This CDR3 reads CASSVVGYNEQFF. The CDR3 nucleotides read TGCGCCAGCAGCGTGGTGGGGTACAATGAGCAGTTCTTC.

This clonotype appeared many times. This chain joins TRBV12-3 or TRBV12-4 and TRBJ1-6; D is unclear. V was cut by 3 bases and J by 7 bases, with 7 bases left in between. This CDR3 comprises 13 residues. CDR3 nucleotide sequence: TGTGCCAGCAGTTTTAGTAGGAATTCACCCCTCCACTTT. It codes for CASSFSRNSPLHF.